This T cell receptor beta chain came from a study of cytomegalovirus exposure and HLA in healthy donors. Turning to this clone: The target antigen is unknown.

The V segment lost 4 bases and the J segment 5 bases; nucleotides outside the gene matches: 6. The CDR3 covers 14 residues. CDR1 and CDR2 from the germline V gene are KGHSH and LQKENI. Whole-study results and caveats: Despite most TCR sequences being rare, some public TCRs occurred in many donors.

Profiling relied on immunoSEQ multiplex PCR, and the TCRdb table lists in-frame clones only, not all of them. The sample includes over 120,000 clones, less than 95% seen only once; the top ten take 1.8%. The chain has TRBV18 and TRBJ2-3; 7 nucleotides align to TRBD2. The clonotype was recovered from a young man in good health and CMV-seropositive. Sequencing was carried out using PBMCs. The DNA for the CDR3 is TGTGCCAGCTCACTCTCGGGGAGGGAAGATACGCAGTATTTT. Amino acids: CASSLSGREDTQYF.